This T cell receptor beta chain emerged from a study of T cells in Graves' hyperthyroidism and ophthalmopathy. General study results and limits: The model foresaw ophthalmopathy a median roughly 6 months prior to onset.

Clinicians diagnosed patients from clinical symptoms, serum thyroxine and TRAb, thyroid ultrasound and orbital computed tomography. The TCR beta CDR3 regions underwent amplification using RNA transcripts as the source. HTBI primers were the set used in a first-round RT-PCR of the TCR CDR3. Via MiXCR, TCRdb re-called the multiplex PCR reads, giving one row per CDR3 protein. The sample shows about 380,000 distinct CDR3 sequences, less than 20% of them seen only once. This clonotype was found many times. Its antigen is as yet unknown. Germline CDR1 is MNHNS and CDR2 is SASEGT. This CDR3 has 13 residues. V trimming: 5 bases; J trimming: 3 bases; junction bases outside the gene matches: 3.

The sequence came from a man aged 18 to 35 with Graves' ophthalmopathy. The sequenced sample consisted of blood. The V and J genes are TRBV6-1 and TRBJ2-7; 8 bases map to TRBD2. The CDR3 DNA follows: TGTGCCAGCAGTACCGGGACTAGCTACGAGCAGTACTTC. This sequence encodes CASSTGTSYEQYF.